This T cell receptor beta chain is from a study of human T cells and chemical hapten exposure. Overall study results and limits: Following DPC sensitization, TCRs present above 1 in 1000 frequency showed no change.

Time point specified: pre-sensitization, week 0. Noted treatment: therapeutic diphenylcyclopropenone sensitization with weekly scalp DPC. Total RNA extraction was carried out from unfractionated whole blood. CDR3 size: 10 residues. V gave up 4 bases and J gave up 6 bases, with 3 bases separating them. Remarks on this clonotype: Its specificity is not known.

TCRdb re-derived calls from the RACE reads in MiXCR, one entry per CDR3 protein. The sample contains around 120,000 distinct CDR3 sequences, around an eighth of which appear only once. The chain couples TRBV12-3 or TRBV12-4 to TRBJ1-1; D unclear. This clonotype originated in a woman aged 18-29 years with alopecia areata. Some clones in this sample may be carry-over from other donors' samples. The source was whole blood, collected in connection with sensitization to the hapten diphenylcyclopropenone (DPC). For the CDR3, the DNA is TGTGCCAGCAGTTATGCTGAAGCTTTCTTT. Translation gives CASSYAEAFF.